These 18 T cell receptor beta chains were sequenced from one sample in a study of healthy donors' naive CD4 and CD8 T cells. TCR libraries were built from about 500 ng of total RNA by linear amplification. TCRdb itself ran the reads through MiXCR, one entry per CDR3 protein. Altogether about 200,000 distinct CDR3 sequences are present, over 60% being singletons, with the ten largest covering roughly 2.4%. Sequenced sample: naive CD4+ and CD8+ T cells sorted from blood, pooled from several donors. These receptors were collected from a pool of human donors in good health; the sample pools cells from several healthy donors.

This chain joins TRBV5-1 and TRBJ2-7, with D tentatively TRBD2 (5 bases). Trimming took 0 bases from V and 1 from J, leaving 8 bases between them. Germline V lookup: CDR1 SGHRS, CDR2 YFSETQ. The CDR3 has 14 amino acids. CDR3 sequence reads: CASSLERTSYEQYF. CDR3 DNA sequence: TGCGCCAGCAGCTTGGAGCGGACGTCCTACGAGCAGTACTTC.

This clonotype was observed a few times. J is TRBJ1-6 and V is TRBV5-1; a possible D gene is TRBD1 (5 bases). The CDR3 is 13 residues long. V gave up 5 bases and J gave up 5 bases, with 8 bases separating them. Looked up from germline, CDR1 is SGHRS and CDR2 is YFSETQ. The CDR3 loop is CASSEGDNSPLHF. The CDR3 nucleotides read TGCGCCAGCAGTGAAGGGGATAATTCACCCCTCCACTTT. The full variable domain, rest sourced from reference TRBV5-1 and TRBJ1-6, is KAGVTQTPRYLIKTRGQQVTLSCSPISGHRSVSWYQQTPGQGLQFLFEYFSETQRNKGNFPGRFSGRQFSNSRSEMNVSTLELGDSALYLCASSEGDNSPLHFGNGTRLTVT.

The CDR3 loop is CASEVTGMNTEAFF. DNA for the CDR3: TGCGCCAGCGAGGTGACAGGGATGAACACTGAAGCTTTCTTT. This chain joins TRBV5-1 and TRBJ1-1, with TRBD1 matching over 7 bases. Germline lookup yields CDR1 SGHRS and CDR2 YFSETQ. This CDR3 is built from 14 residues. V was clipped by 7 bases and J by 0 bases; unmatched bases: 6.

This rearrangement joins TRBV19 to TRBJ2-2; D gene ambiguous. The V and J ends lost 4 bases and 2 bases respectively, with 8 bases between them. CDR3 length: 14 residues. The germline CDR1 and CDR2 sequences are LNHDA and SQIVND (reference sequence). The CDR3 region is CASSTGPNTGELFF. CDR3 DNA: TGTGCCAGTAGTACCGGACCAAACACCGGGGAGCTGTTTTTT.

This clonotype was recorded a few times. The chain carries TRBV27 and TRBJ2-7, with TRBD1 as a possible D gene (6 bases). This CDR3 contains 13 residues. Germline CDR1 reads MNHEY; CDR2 reads SMNVEV (reference sequence). Trimming stripped 6 bases from V and 4 bases from J, with 13 bases between. The CDR3 DNA sequence: TGTGCCAGCAGCCCAGGGGCGGCTTACGAGCAGTACTTC. As protein: CASSPGAAYEQYF.

The J gene is TRBJ2-3, the V gene TRBV20-1, with a tentative D call TRBD2 (6 bases). V was cut by 5 bases and J by 2 bases, with 14 bases left in between. This CDR3 spans 14 amino acids. CDR1 and CDR2 (germline): DFQATT, SNEGSKA (reference sequence). CDR3 amino acids: CSASPLAATDTQYF. CDR3 DNA: TGCAGTGCTTCTCCGTTAGCGGCCACAGATACGCAGTATTTT.

The chain is built from TRBV27 and TRBJ1-1; no clear D gene. Trimming removed 2 bases from V and 1 base from J, with 5 bases in between. CDR1 MNHEY and CDR2 SMNVEV come from the germline V gene (reference sequence). The CDR3 runs 13 residues. CDR3 nucleotide sequence: TGTGCCAGCAGTTTAGTAGGGAACACTGAAGCTTTCTTT. This codes for CASSLVGNTEAFF.

This chain connects TRBV27 to TRBJ1-1, with D perhaps TRBD1 (6 bases). The CDR3 covers 15 residues. Germline V gives CDR1 MNHEY, CDR2 SMNVEV (reference sequence). V lost 0 bases and J 2 bases, leaving 10 bases between the germline ends. Written as DNA, the CDR3 is TGTGCCAGCAGTTTATCGGGCAGGGGAAACACTGAAGCTTTCTTT. Translating gives CASSLSGRGNTEAFF.

The gene calls are TRBV5-4 and TRBJ2-3; TRBD2 agrees at 16 bases. The CDR3 consists of 18 residues. Germline CDR1 reads SGHNT; CDR2 reads YYREEE (reference sequence). V was clipped by 2 bases and J by 6 bases; unmatched bases: 9. CDR3 nucleotides: TGTGCCAGCAGCTTATCTCGTGGGACTAGCGGGAGGGTTGATACGCAGTATTTT. Translated: CASSLSRGTSGRVDTQYF.

The chain carries TRBV7-8 and TRBJ1-2; TRBD1 matches 9 bases. Trimming took 5 bases from V and 7 from J; bases not matched to a gene: 11. The CDR3 is 15 amino acids. Per the germline V gene, CDR1 is SGHVS and CDR2 is FQNEAQ. The CDR3 bases are TGTGCCAGCAGCGGTCCCGGGACAGGGTCTAGTGGCTACACCTTC. Translation: CASSGPGTGSSGYTF.

This clonotype has just a few counts. The rearrangement links TRBV29-1 to TRBJ2-3, with 8 bases aligning to TRBD1. Germline V gene sequence: CDR1 SQVTM, CDR2 ANQGSEA. The V and J ends lost 0 bases and 2 bases, in that order; junction bases with no gene match: 10. This CDR3 has 17 residues. The CDR3 loop reads CSVEDAGTGQHTDTQYF. CDR3 bases: TGCAGCGTTGAAGATGCTGGGACAGGACAACACACAGATACGCAGTATTTT.

The chain employs TRBV29-1 and TRBJ2-7; 8 bases are a match to TRBD1. The J segment lost 0 bases and the V segment lost 0 bases, leaving 7 bases of the junction unmatched. This CDR3 spans 16 amino acids. Germline V gives CDR1 SQVTM, CDR2 ANQGSEA. The CDR3 DNA sequence: TGCAGCGTTGAAGATGCGGACAGGGCGACCTCCTACGAGCAGTACTTC. Its translation: CSVEDADRATSYEQYF.

The chain couples TRBV19 to TRBJ1-3; D is unclear. Trimming stripped 9 bases from V and 0 bases from J, with 15 bases between. The germline V gene has CDR1 LNHDA and CDR2 SQIVND (reference sequence). The CDR3 loop spans 15 amino acids. The DNA for the CDR3 is TGTGCCAGCGAAAATGGACGGATCTCTGGAAACACCATATATTTT. Amino acids: CASENGRISGNTIYF.

The rearrangement uses TRBV19 and TRBJ1-1; D is undetermined. The CDR3 consists of 12 residues. Trimming stripped 7 bases from V and 2 bases from J, with 8 bases between. Germline V gene data show CDR1 as LNHDA and CDR2 as SQIVND (reference sequence). CDR3 in DNA: TGTGCCAGTACCATCGATAACACTGAAGCTTTCTTT. Its translation: CASTIDNTEAFF. Variable domain in full (rest from reference TRBV19 and TRBJ1-1): DGGITQSPKYLFRKEGQNVTLSCEQNLNHDAMYWYRQDPGQGLRLIYYSQIVNDFQKGDIAEGYSVSREKKESFPLTVTSAQKNPTAFYLCASTIDNTEAFFGQGTRLTVV.

This clonotype was detected only once. The gene calls are TRBV19 and TRBJ1-2; D may be TRBD1 (6 bases). V was clipped by 6 bases and J by 8 bases, with 13 bases between them. The CDR3 loop spans 12 amino acids. Germline V gene lookup returns CDR1 LNHDA and CDR2 SQIVND (reference sequence). CDR3 protein: CASSLTGGGYTF. The CDR3 bases are TGTGCCAGTAGCCTGACAGGAGGGGGCTACACCTTC.

The gene calls are TRBV29-1 and TRBJ2-7, with 10 bases identical to TRBD2. Losses at the gene ends were 6 bases for V and 1 base for J; bases not matched to a gene: 6. The germline V gene has CDR1 SQVTM and CDR2 ANQGSEA. There are 14 residues in the CDR3. Written as DNA, the CDR3 is TGCAGCGTGGGAAGCGGGAGGGCGTCCTACGAGCAGTACTTC. Translation: CSVGSGRASYEQYF.

The chain is built from TRBV20-1 and TRBJ2-7; 7 bases match TRBD1. With 4 bases clipped from V and 0 bases from J, the junction kept 6 bases outside the gene matches. Germline lookup yields CDR1 DFQATT and CDR2 SNEGSKA (reference sequence). The CDR3 is 14 amino acids. The CDR3 reads CSATGTATSYEQYF. In DNA, the CDR3 is TGCAGTGCTACCGGGACAGCCACCTCCTACGAGCAGTACTTC.

V is TRBV6-5 and J is TRBJ2-7; TRBD1 matches at 7 bases. CDR1 and CDR2 (germline): MNHEY, SVGAGI. J gave up 6 bases and V 2 bases, and 7 bases lay outside the gene matches. This CDR3 has 14 residues. This CDR3 reads CASSYELTGVEQYF. Here the CDR3 DNA reads TGTGCCAGCAGTTACGAGCTCACAGGGGTCGAGCAGTACTTC.